This T cell receptor (beta chain) was obtained from a study of monozygotic twins with inflammatory bowel disease. One entry per CDR3 protein, without DNA, is what TCRdb gives after re-calling the 5' RACE reads. Recorded for this sample: around 380,000 distinct CDR3 sequences. The authors drew roughly 2.5 ml of blood from each donor. Germline V gives CDR1 SQVTM, CDR2 ANQGSEA. This CDR3 comprises 13 residues. The chain joins TRBV29-1 to TRBJ1-1. What was sequenced was blood. This clonotype was obtained from a human donor with ulcerative colitis or Crohn's disease, or a healthy co-twin of an affected twin (not recorded which). Here the CDR3 reads CSVKGRMNTEAFF.